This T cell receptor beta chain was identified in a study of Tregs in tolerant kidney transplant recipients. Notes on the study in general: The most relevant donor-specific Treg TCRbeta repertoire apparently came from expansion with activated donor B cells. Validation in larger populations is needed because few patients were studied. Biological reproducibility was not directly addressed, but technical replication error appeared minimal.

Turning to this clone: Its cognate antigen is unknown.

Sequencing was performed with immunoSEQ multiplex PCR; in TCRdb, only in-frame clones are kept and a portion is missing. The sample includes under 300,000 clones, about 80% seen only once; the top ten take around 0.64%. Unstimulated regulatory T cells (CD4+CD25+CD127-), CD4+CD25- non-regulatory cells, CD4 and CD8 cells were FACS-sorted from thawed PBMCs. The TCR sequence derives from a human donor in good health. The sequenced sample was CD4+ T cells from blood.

The chain's CDR3 is CASSPQRVGADEQFF. The CDR3 DNA reads TGTGCCAGCAGCCCTCAGCGGGTTGGGGCGGATGAGCAGTTCTTC. The V and J genes are TRBV7-2 and TRBJ2-1, with D possibly TRBD2 on 6 matching bases. The CDR3 runs to 15 residues. Looked up from germline, CDR1 is SGHTA and CDR2 is FQGNSA. V lost 5 bases, J lost 8 bases, and 19 bases lay in between.